These 6 T cell receptor beta chains were sequenced from one sample in a study of blood T cell repertoires in COVID-19 (dated by TCRdb to between 2020 and 2021). The library was obtained by the immunoSEQ multiplex PCR assay. TCRdb provides this immuneACCESS table in a form limited to in-frame rearrangements. Some clones are lacking; in checked studies, under half of them reflect an unresolved V gene, and why the rest are absent is not known. The sample records 220,000 or so clones, 90% of which are singletons. The ten top clones hold more than 12% of the sample. Sequences were obtained from PBMCs or T cells enriched from blood (not recorded which). These receptors were obtained from a man younger than 40 who had been exposed to COVID-19.

This rearrangement joins TRBV6-2 or TRBV6-3 to TRBJ1-1; a possible D gene is TRBD1 (5 bases). The CDR3 runs to 14 residues. The germline V gene encodes CDR1 MNHEY and CDR2 SVGEGT. The germline V and J ends were trimmed by 6 bases and 1 base, with 12 bases remaining between them. The CDR3 DNA reads TGTGCCAGCAGCCGGGGCTTTAGGAACACTGAAGCTTTCTTT. It codes for CASSRGFRNTEAFF.

V usage is TRBV10-3 and J usage is TRBJ2-1, with TRBD2 as a possible D gene (7 bases). V lost 7 bases, J lost 3 bases, and 19 bases lay in between. CDR1 and CDR2 from the germline V gene are ENHRY and SYGVKD. The CDR3 loop spans 16 amino acids. The CDR3 spells CAIKDPRGALYNEQFF. The DNA for the CDR3 is TGTGCCATCAAAGACCCCCGGGGGGCCCTCTACAATGAGCAGTTCTTC.

The rearrangement links TRBV7-8 to TRBJ2-5, with 11 bases aligning to TRBD2. The CDR3 is 16 residues long. Trimming cost V 1 base and J 5 bases; bases outside gene matches: 6. CDR1 and CDR2 (germline): SGHVS, FQNEAQ. This chain's CDR3 is CASSLGFTSGGETQYF. As DNA, the CDR3 is TGTGCCAGCAGCTTAGGGTTTACTAGCGGGGGTGAGACCCAGTACTTC.

This chain connects TRBV14 to TRBJ2-1; 11 bases are shared with TRBD1. This CDR3 spans 15 amino acids. The V gene's germline CDR1 is SGHDN and CDR2 FVKESK. Losses at the gene ends were 4 bases for V and 5 bases for J; bases not matched to a gene: 4. The DNA of the CDR3 is TGTGCCAGCAGCCCTTGGGGACAGGGGGACAATGAGCAGTTCTTC. As protein: CASSPWGQGDNEQFF.

V usage is TRBV5-6 and J usage is TRBJ2-4; 7 positions agree with TRBD1. The CDR3 extends over 17 amino acids. The V segment lost 0 bases and the J segment 3 bases; nucleotides outside the gene matches: 9. From germline, CDR1 is SGHDT and CDR2 YYEEEE. The CDR3 sequence is CASSLVSIPGGKNIQYF. The CDR3 bases are TGTGCCAGCAGCTTGGTTTCTATACCAGGGGGCAAAAACATTCAGTACTTC.

In this sample, this clone turned up once. V usage is TRBV7-9 and J usage is TRBJ2-2; D is unresolved. The CDR3 runs 11 residues. Trimming cost V 11 bases and J 7 bases, with 11 bases left between them. CDR1 SEHNR and CDR2 FQNEAQ come from the germline V gene (reference sequence). DNA for the CDR3: TGTGCCCCCCTTAGCCGCGGGGAGCTGTTTTTT. It translates to CAPLSRGELFF.